Here is one T cell receptor beta chain with its context. As yet, its antigen is unknown. This CDR3 is 16 amino acids long. The V gene's germline CDR1 is SGHTA and CDR2 FQGTGA. V lost 5 bases to trimming and J lost 5 bases; unmatched junction nucleotides: 6. This sample is part of a study of cytomegalovirus exposure and HLA in healthy donors. The PCR contained 60 Vbeta and 13 Jbeta primers. Generated by immunoSEQ multiplex PCR, the TCRdb table keeps only in-frame clones and is missing some. Among about 75,000 clones listed, roughly 84% were seen once. Study-level findings and limits: Testing in vitro showed three CMV-associated chains specific for CMV antigens. Upon later analysis, TCR association rates were observed to vary by HLA locus, being highest for DRB1 and lowest for HLA-C. Among TCR beta chains, those listed as cytomegalovirus-associated numbered about 150.

The sequenced material came from PBMCs. The TCR originated in a man between 65 and 85 years old in good health and CMV-seropositive. V is TRBV7-3 and J is TRBJ2-3, with 14 nucleotides matching TRBD2. CDR3 bases: TGTGCCAGCAGCCCCTCGGGGACTAGCGGGGGAGATACGCAGTATTTT. It translates to CASSPSGTSGGDTQYF.